Below are 30 T cell receptor beta chains sequenced from a single sample in a study of radiotherapy plus CTLA-4 blockade in lung cancer. The data were produced by immunoSEQ multiplex PCR, yet TCRdb's version contains in-frame clones alone and is incomplete. The sample has about 38,000 clones, over 70% seen once. Sequences were derived from peripheral blood, sampled from a patient treated with radiotherapy plus ipilimumab. Receptors were obtained from a human donor with non-small cell lung cancer who had stable disease on radiotherapy plus ipilimumab.

V and J are TRBV7-2 and TRBJ2-7; possible D gene TRBD2, 6 bases. The CDR3 is made up of 14 amino acids. Germline-derived CDR1 and CDR2 are SGHTA and FQGNSA. The V end lost 3 bases, the J end lost 3 bases, and 12 bases lay between the germline ends. In nucleotides, the CDR3 is TGTGCCAGCAGCTTGGGCTGGGGGGTCTACGAGCAGTACTTC. Protein sequence: CASSLGWGVYEQYF.

This chain uses TRBV5-1 with TRBJ1-1, with a weak D call TRBD1 (5 bases). The germline V gene has CDR1 SGHRS and CDR2 YFSETQ. Trimming took 3 bases from V and 5 from J, leaving 14 bases between them. This CDR3 has 14 amino acids. The CDR3 bases are TGCGCCAGCAGCTCCGCGAGGGGAAGGACTGAAGCTTTCTTT. Its translation: CASSSARGRTEAFF.

The rearrangement joins TRBV6-5 to TRBJ1-6, with TRBD1 identical over 8 bases. From germline, CDR1 is MNHEY and CDR2 SVGAGI. Germline trimming cut 4 bases from V and 5 bases from J; bases unmatched to any gene: 7. This CDR3 is 16 amino acids long. The CDR3 is CASSSFVTGDNSPLHF. CDR3 DNA sequence: TGTGCCAGCAGTTCTTTCGTGACAGGGGATAATTCACCCCTCCACTTT.

In its sample, this clone was seen a few times. The chain carries TRBV4-1 and TRBJ1-2, with a weak D call TRBD1 (6 bases). Trimming took off 0 bases at V and 1 base at J, with 15 bases between the two ends. The V gene's germline CDR1 is MGHRA and CDR2 YSYEKL. The CDR3 spans 17 residues. The CDR3 DNA follows: TGCGCCAGCAGCCAAGAAGTACAGGGATCCCTTAACTATGGCTACACCTTC. Translating it yields CASSQEVQGSLNYGYTF.

This rearrangement joins TRBV4-3 to TRBJ2-1; no clear D. Germline CDR1 and CDR2: LGHNA and YSLEER. V dropped 1 base and J dropped 0 bases, with 7 bases sitting between them. The length of the CDR3 is 15 residues. The CDR3 sequence: CASSQGVSSYNEQFF. CDR3 sequence (DNA): TGCGCCAGCAGCCAAGGGGTAAGCTCCTACAATGAGCAGTTCTTC.

The gene calls are TRBV7-9 and TRBJ1-2; no clear D. Trimming stripped 1 base from V and 3 bases from J, with 9 bases between. The germline gives CDR1 SEHNR, CDR2 FQNEAQ (reference sequence). The CDR3 length is 14 residues. CDR3 protein: CASSLVTGHYGYTF. The DNA of the CDR3 is TGTGCCAGCAGCTTAGTTACGGGCCACTATGGCTACACCTTC.

This clone was found a few times. The chain combines TRBV2 with TRBJ2-5; D possibly corresponds to TRBD2 (7 bases). The V gene's germline CDR1 is SNHLY and CDR2 FYNNEI. Trimming shortened V by 3 bases and J by 4 bases, and 21 bases separated the two germline ends. The CDR3 consists of 17 residues. The CDR3 DNA reads as TGTGCCAGCAGTGACGCCGGGGGGCGGGGATTAGGAGAGACCCAGTACTTC. Translation: CASSDAGGRGLGETQYF.

The chain recombines TRBV5-1 with TRBJ1-3; D is unresolved. Germline CDR1 is SGHRS and CDR2 is YFSETQ. Trimming cost V 0 bases and J 4 bases, with 11 bases left between them. The CDR3 loop spans 15 amino acids. The CDR3 nucleotides read TGCGCCAGCAGCTTGGACGGGGATCAAGGAAACACCATATATTTT. Residues: CASSLDGDQGNTIYF. The whole variable domain, remainder taken from reference TRBV5-1 and TRBJ1-3, is KAGVTQTPRYLIKTRGQQVTLSCSPISGHRSVSWYQQTPGQGLQFLFEYFSETQRNKGNFPGRFSGRQFSNSRSEMNVSTLELGDSALYLCASSLDGDQGNTIYFGEGSWLTVV.

On this clone itself: A much larger clone is a single base away; this may be a read error. This chain links TRBV5-1 with TRBJ1-5, with a possible D match to TRBD1 (6 bases). Germline V gene lookup returns CDR1 SGHRS and CDR2 YFSETQ. The CDR3 is made up of 20 amino acids. The V end lost 4 bases, the J end lost 1 base, and 27 bases lay between the germline ends. CDR3: CASSHLLGEGEGESNQPQHF. The DNA for the CDR3 is TGCGCCAGCAGCCATCTCCTGGGGGAGGGAGAGGGGGAAAGCAATCAGCCCCAGCATTTT. The variable domain in full, completed from reference TRBV5-1 and TRBJ1-5, reads KAGVTQTPRYLIKTRGQQVTLSCSPISGHRSVSWYQQTPGQGLQFLFEYFSETQRNKGNFPGRFSGRQFSNSRSEMNVSTLELGDSALYLCASSHLLGEGEGESNQPQHFGDGTRLSIL.

This clone has more than one count but fewer than ten. The genes are TRBV28 and TRBJ1-1; D is ambiguous. Germline values: CDR1 MDHEN, CDR2 SYDVKM. CDR3 size: 11 residues. With 7 bases removed from V and 6 bases from J, the gap between germline ends came to 9 bases. Here the CDR3 DNA reads TGTGCCAGCATTAGGTCCGCTGAAGCTTTCTTT. This translates into CASIRSAEAFF.

V usage is TRBV2 and J usage is TRBJ2-2; D assignment may be TRBD1 or TRBD2 (5 bases each). CDR3 length equals 13 residues. Deletions cut 6 bases from V and 6 bases from J, with 11 bases between. The germline CDR1 and CDR2 sequences are SNHLY and FYNNEI. The CDR3 DNA is TGTGCCAGCAGCCCGATGGGGGCCGGGGAGCTGTTTTTT. This codes for CASSPMGAGELFF.

The J gene is TRBJ2-2, the V gene TRBV5-4; tentatively, D is TRBD1 (6 bases). Per the germline V gene, CDR1 is SGHNT and CDR2 is YYREEE (reference sequence). V dropped 0 bases and J dropped 6 bases, with 12 bases sitting between them. The CDR3 length is 15 residues. CDR3 in amino acids: CASSLVAGVAGELFF. The CDR3 nucleotides read TGTGCCAGCAGCTTGGTGGCAGGGGTAGCCGGGGAGCTGTTTTTT.

The gene calls are TRBV19 and TRBJ2-3; 11 bases align to TRBD2. The CDR3 is 15 amino acids. V shed 1 base, J shed 5 bases, and the junction held 2 bases outside the gene matches. Germline loops: CDR1 LNHDA, CDR2 SQIVND (reference sequence). DNA for the CDR3: TGTGCCAGTAGTATAGGTCTAGCGGGGGGAGATACGCAGTATTTT. It codes for CASSIGLAGGDTQYF.

The chain carries TRBV6-6 and TRBJ1-3; D gene uncertain. CDR3 length: 15 residues. CDR1 MNHNY and CDR2 SVGAGI come from the germline V gene (reference sequence). V dropped 0 bases and J dropped 0 bases, with 6 bases sitting between them. CDR3 nucleotide sequence: TGTGCCAGCAGTTACTCGGTGGTCTCTGGAAACACCATATATTTT. It codes for CASSYSVVSGNTIYF.

The genes are TRBV4-3 and TRBJ1-1; D remains ambiguous. The germline CDR1 and CDR2 sequences are LGHNA and YSLEER. The CDR3 has 14 amino acids. The V end was cut by 0 bases, the J end by 2 bases, with 7 bases between. CDR3 sequence reads: CASSQERINTEAFF. In nucleotides, the CDR3 is TGCGCCAGCAGCCAAGAACGAATAAACACTGAAGCTTTCTTT.

The chain recombines TRBV7-2 with TRBJ2-5, with D hard to call. The CDR3 is 15 amino acids. Trimming pared 1 base from V and 4 bases from J, leaving 13 bases between. CDR1 and CDR2 (germline): SGHTA, FQGNSA. The CDR3 DNA follows: TGTGCCAGCAGCTTAGTCCCCACTTCGATAGAGACCCAGTACTTC. It codes for CASSLVPTSIETQYF. Full variable domain (remainder filled in from reference TRBV7-2 and TRBJ2-5): GAGVSQSPSNKVTEKGKDVELRCDPISGHTALYWYRQSLGQGLEFLIYFQGNSAPDKSGLPSDRFSAERTGGSVSTLTIQRTQQEDSAVYLCASSLVPTSIETQYFGPGTRLLVL.

J is TRBJ1-6 and V is TRBV16; D not certain. CDR3 length equals 14 residues. Trimming pared 1 base from V and 7 bases from J, leaving 8 bases between. Germline V gene sequence: CDR1 KGHSY, CDR2 FQNENV. This CDR3 reads CASSQFTENSPLHF. The CDR3 bases are TGTGCCAGCAGCCAATTTACGGAGAATTCACCCCTCCACTTT.

This chain links TRBV19 with TRBJ1-5; 7 bases agree with TRBD1. After removal of 2 bases from V and 3 bases from J, the junction contained 10 bases not matched to a gene. In germline, CDR1 is LNHDA, CDR2 SQIVND (reference sequence). This CDR3 spans 17 amino acids. The CDR3 is CASSITQGGGHNQPQHF. CDR3 nucleotide sequence: TGTGCCAGTAGTATAACACAGGGAGGGGGCCACAATCAGCCCCAGCATTTT.

The sample holds a few counts of this clone. The chain employs TRBV6-5 and TRBJ1-5; D unclear. This CDR3 has 15 residues. Germline assignment: CDR1 MNHEY and CDR2 SVGAGI. V was shortened by 6 bases and J by 0 bases, with 12 bases between the two germline ends. The CDR3 sequence: CASREQLYSNQPQHF. As DNA, the CDR3 is TGTGCCAGCAGGGAACAGCTATATAGCAATCAGCCCCAGCATTTT.

This chain connects TRBV11-3 to TRBJ2-2; D not certain. Germline CDR1 reads SGHNT; CDR2 reads YENEEA. The CDR3 totals 14 residues. V lost 10 bases, J lost 0 bases, and 12 bases lay in between. The CDR3 here is CATAEGPNTGELFF. The CDR3 DNA is TGTGCCACCGCGGAAGGCCCGAACACCGGGGAGCTGTTTTTT. Based on the CDR3 plus reference TRBV11-3 and TRBJ2-2, the full variable domain is EAGVVQSPRYKIIEKKQPVAFWCNPISGHNTLYWYLQNLGQGPELLIRYENEEAVDDSQLPKDRFSAERLKGVDSTLKIQPAELGDSAVYLCATAEGPNTGELFFGEGSRLTVL.

V gene TRBV9 combines with J gene TRBJ2-7; 10 bases align to TRBD1. The CDR3 sequence is 15 residues long. V lost 0 bases and J lost 3; bases outside the gene matches: 3. The germline V gene has CDR1 SGDLS and CDR2 YYNGEE. CDR3 nucleotides: TGTGCCAGCAGCGTAGGAGGGGACAGGGGCTACGAGCAGTACTTC. Translating gives CASSVGGDRGYEQYF. The whole variable domain, filled in from reference TRBV9 and TRBJ2-7, reads DSGVTQTPKHLITATGQRVTLRCSPRSGDLSVYWYQQSLDQGLQFLIQYYNGEERAKGNILERFSAQQFPDLHSELNLSSLELGDSALYFCASSVGGDRGYEQYFGPGTRLTVT.

This clone was picked up a small number of times. The CDR3: CASSLAGRVGNTIYF. DNA of the CDR3: TGTGCCAGCAGTCTGGCCGGTCGGGTAGGAAACACCATATATTTT. This rearrangement joins TRBV28 to TRBJ1-3, with D hard to call. V was shortened by 5 bases and J by 4 bases, with 15 bases between the two germline ends. Per the germline V gene, CDR1 is MDHEN and CDR2 is SYDVKM. The CDR3 is 15 residues long.

The gene calls are TRBV29-1 and TRBJ1-1; no definite D call. CDR1 is SQVTM, CDR2 ANQGSEA, per germline. The V end lost 1 base, the J end lost 4 bases, and 10 bases lay between the germline ends. This CDR3 spans 13 amino acids. CDR3: CSVEGIKGTEAFF. The CDR3 DNA reads TGCAGCGTTGAAGGGATTAAGGGCACTGAAGCTTTCTTT.

The rearrangement uses TRBV10-2 and TRBJ1-3; D remains unclear. CDR3 size: 15 residues. CDR1 and CDR2 from the germline V gene are WSHSY and SAAADI. Deletions cut 8 bases from V and 0 bases from J, with 14 bases between. The CDR3 here is CASRGGGASGNTIYF. CDR3 sequence (DNA): TGCGCCAGCCGAGGAGGAGGTGCCTCTGGAAACACCATATATTTT.

This clone was seen a handful of times. The genes are TRBV7-9 and TRBJ1-6; D is uncertain. Trimming cost V 1 base and J 7 bases, with 5 bases left between them. From germline, CDR1 is SEHNR and CDR2 FQNEAQ (reference sequence). This CDR3 contains 13 residues. The CDR3 here is CASSLDLNSPLHF. Here the CDR3 DNA reads TGTGCCAGCAGCTTAGATCTCAATTCACCCCTCCACTTT.

The chain combines TRBV2 with TRBJ2-5; D not certain. The V and J ends lost 1 base and 5 bases respectively, with 2 bases between them. CDR1 is SNHLY and CDR2 is FYNNEI in the germline V gene. The CDR3 spans 11 residues. CDR3 sequence (DNA): TGTGCCAGCAGTGAAGAGGAGACCCAGTACTTC. Its protein is CASSEEETQYF.

This clone has a handful of counts. This rearrangement joins TRBV2 to TRBJ1-4; possibly TRBD1 for D (6 bases). This CDR3 has 14 residues. Trimming cost V 6 bases and J 7 bases, with 15 bases left between them. CDR1 is SNHLY, CDR2 FYNNEI, per germline. CDR3 coding DNA: TGTGCCAGCAGGAAACAGGGCGTGTTTGAAAAACTGTTTTTT. It is translated as CASRKQGVFEKLFF.

The chain employs TRBV30 and TRBJ1-1; D is unclear. Trimming pared 4 bases from V and 11 bases from J, leaving 11 bases between. Germline CDR1 reads GTSNPN; CDR2 reads SVGIG (reference sequence). The CDR3 spans 10 residues. Here the CDR3 reads CAWKATVAFF. The CDR3 DNA reads as TGTGCCTGGAAAGCCACGGTCGCTTTCTTT.

For this clone: Additional DNA sequences in this sample encode the identical CDR3. The chain links TRBV11-1 to TRBJ1-6; D not resolved. V was trimmed by 5 bases and J by 5 bases, leaving 10 bases between them. The CDR3 covers 14 residues. Germline V gives CDR1 SGHAT, CDR2 FQDESV (reference sequence). Written as DNA, the CDR3 is TGTGCCAGCAGCCTATATACGGATAATTCACCCCTCCACTTT. It translates to CASSLYTDNSPLHF.

The chain is built from TRBV7-7 and TRBJ2-2; 10 positions agree with TRBD1. Per germline, CDR1 SSHAT and CDR2 FNYEAQ (reference sequence). The CDR3 has 15 residues. The V segment lost 5 bases and the J segment 7 bases; nucleotides outside the gene matches: 7. The CDR3 reads CASSLLTGGYGELFF. The CDR3 DNA sequence: TGTGCCAGCAGCCTACTGACAGGGGGCTACGGGGAGCTGTTTTTT.